This T cell receptor (beta chain) was sequenced in a study of blood T cell repertoires in COVID-19. Overall study: COVID-19 samples from acute and convalescent phases originated in the United States, Italy and Spain.

Participants spanned ages about 18 to 100 years and resided in roughly 26 US areas. Donors in Cohort 3 counted as recovered after two negative PCRs, clearance, or symptom resolution. Original processing methods: Amplification of reference gene primers was used by the study to estimate nucleated cell counts. Sequencing used immunoSEQ multiplex PCR; TCRdb keeps in-frame clones, though not all of them. From that table come the V and J calls and clone size; the DNA was used to work out D and trimming. The sample yields more than 400,000 clones, 90% seen once. The germline V gene has CDR1 LGHDT and CDR2 YNNKEL (reference sequence). The CDR3 extends over 16 amino acids. The germline V and J ends were trimmed by 6 bases and 7 bases, with 19 bases remaining between them.

The receptor was derived from a young man who had recovered from COVID-19. The sample was PBMCs or T cells enriched from blood (not recorded which). J is TRBJ1-6 and V is TRBV3-1 (or the pseudogene TRBV3-2); the D is unclear. Written as DNA, the CDR3 is TGTGCCAGCAGGGGGTCGGGGTTTAGCTACAATTCACCCCTCCACTTT. It yields the protein CASRGSGFSYNSPLHF.